This T cell receptor (beta chain) was captured by sequencing in a study of regulatory T cells in long-lasting Graves disease (dated by TCRdb to about 2021). Study-wide context: Patients with newly diagnosed Graves' disease had been on antithyroid drugs for under 3 months. The study took place in China and was registered as a clinical trial. Persistent Graves' disease patients were compared with newly diagnosed Graves' disease patients by peripheral blood TCR sequencing and RNA sequencing. TCR sequencing covered about 13 persistent and about 20 newly diagnosed Graves' disease patients, some 35 samples in total. Paper-wide results and their limitations: A larger number of public clonotypes was shared among persistent patients (more than 2,500) than among newly diagnosed patients (over 850). Sequencing and analysis were restricted to the TCR beta chain. Lower TCR Shannon entropy and fewer highly expanded clones were observed in persistent Graves' disease patients than in newly diagnosed patients, which suggested clonal expansion. TRBV28, TRBJ1-2 and TRBJ2-5 were preferentially used in persistent disease, while TRBV20-1 and TRBJ2-1 were favored in newly diagnosed disease. Only peripheral blood was studied, because thyroid tissue, the primary lesion, was inaccessible. The authors acknowledged the small sample size as a limitation that may reduce accuracy.

In the paper's terms, the time point label means: newly diagnosed GD, antithyroid drugs for less than 3 months. For both TCR sequencing and RNA sequencing, RNA was extracted from PBMCs using TRIzol. The diagnosis of Graves' disease was made according to American Thyroid Association guidelines. Recruitment of patients was carried out at an endocrinology department in Xi'an, China. Each patient gave around 9.2 milliliters of peripheral blood, collected in an EDTA anticoagulant tube. Ficoll Paque Plus density gradient separation was used to isolate PBMCs, and no further T cell sorting was performed. RNA quality was checked with an Agilent 2100 Bioanalyzer and agarose gel, and concentration with a NanoDrop 2000. This clonotype was counted at least ten times. This clone's antigen is unknown. Base qualities were left out, and no much larger clone turns up one base away. Library preparation used multiplex PCR. These reads were obtained on an Illumina HiSeq 4000. CDR3 regions were amplified by Arm-PCR with iRepertoire HTBI primers to construct TCR beta libraries. Before sequencing, the PCR products went through gel purification. Per the authors' processing: Across samples, around 62 TRBV and 13 to 15 TRBJ segments were identified and used for gene usage analysis of CDR3 amino acid clonotypes. COPE and FqMerger were used to merge the filtered high-quality paired reads into contigs. BLAST was used to align contigs to IMGT TRBV, TRBD and TRBJ reference genes, and CDR3 was defined according to IMGT. Clonotypes above 0.1% frequency were classified as highly expanded clones. Shannon entropy was used to measure repertoire diversity, and the Gini coefficient was used to measure V-J evenness. A clonotype found in more than one individual was treated as public. TCRdb itself trimmed the public reads at Q25 with fastp, ran MiXCR and retained productive beta chains. One record per CDR3 amino acid sequence lists the most common genes and DNA. Clone size and V and J calls follow TCRdb, not the original study. This sample lists about 380,000 distinct CDR3 sequences; 15% to 19% were detected once. The ten largest clones capture approximately 22% of the sample.

V and J are truncated by 3 bases and 0 bases respectively, leaving an intervening sequence of 6 bases. The germline V gene gives CDR1 as SGHTA and CDR2 as FQGNSA. Including cysteine and phenylalanine, the CDR3 has 14 amino acids. Here the CDR3 DNA is all that survives: 42 bases in frame from base 1. The sequence joins TRBV7-2 to TRBJ1-5; the D gene assignment is ambiguous. The sample consisted of peripheral blood mononuclear cells (PBMCs), taken at new diagnosis, from a patient treated with antithyroid drugs. This sequence originates from a female donor with Graves disease. The nucleotide sequence is given as TGTGCCAGCAGCTTCGTCCTTAGCAATCAGCCCCAGCATTTT. The encoded protein is CASSFVLSNQPQHF.